This TCR beta chain was retrieved from a study of T and B cells in COVID-19 patients. Blood genomic DNA input for TRB amplification was 250-500 ng. BIOMED2 TRB-A/B primer pools were used in multiplex TRB PCR. TCRdb re-derived calls from the multiplex PCR reads in MiXCR, one entry per CDR3 protein. Altogether approximately 3,000 distinct CDR3 sequences are present, approximately 22% being singletons, with the ten largest covering 15% to 20%. V dropped 6 bases and J dropped 1 base, with 13 bases sitting between them. The CDR3 runs 15 residues. The receptor was derived from a human donor with active COVID-19. Sample: blood. The V gene is TRBV12-3 or TRBV12-4, the J gene TRBJ1-5; D not resolved. In nucleotides, the CDR3 is TGTGCCAGCAGACCGGGAGGGCAGAGCAATCAGCCCCAGCATTTT. This sequence encodes CASRPGGQSNQPQHF.